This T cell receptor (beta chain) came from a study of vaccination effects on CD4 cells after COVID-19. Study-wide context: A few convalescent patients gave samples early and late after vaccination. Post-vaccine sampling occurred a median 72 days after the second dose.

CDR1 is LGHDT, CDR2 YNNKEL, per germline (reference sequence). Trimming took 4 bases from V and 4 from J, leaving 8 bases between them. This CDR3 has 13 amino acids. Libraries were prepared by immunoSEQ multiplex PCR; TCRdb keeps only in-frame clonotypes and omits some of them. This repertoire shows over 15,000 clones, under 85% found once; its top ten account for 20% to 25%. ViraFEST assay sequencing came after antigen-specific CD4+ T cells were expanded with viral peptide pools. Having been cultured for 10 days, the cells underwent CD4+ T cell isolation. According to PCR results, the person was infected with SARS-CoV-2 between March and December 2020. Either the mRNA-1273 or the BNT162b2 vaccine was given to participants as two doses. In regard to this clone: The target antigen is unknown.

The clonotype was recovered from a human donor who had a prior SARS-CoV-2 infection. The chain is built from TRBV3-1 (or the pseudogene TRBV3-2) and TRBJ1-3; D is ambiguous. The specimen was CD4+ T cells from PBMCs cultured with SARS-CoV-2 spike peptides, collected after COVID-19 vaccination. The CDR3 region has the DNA TGTGCCAGCAGCCCACAGTGGGGAAACACCATATATTTT. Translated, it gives CASSPQWGNTIYF.